This T cell receptor (beta chain) was recovered during a study of T cells in localized non-small cell lung cancer (TCRdb year 2020). As for the study more broadly: T cell repertoires of 236 early-stage NSCLC patients were analyzed, with tumors being compared against uninvolved tumor-adjacent lungs. The cohort was made up of 200 to 250 treatment-naive NSCLC patients whose localized lung tumors had been resected. Of the NSCLC patients, around 130 were male and 107 were female, and the mean age was approximately 64 years.

At diagnosis, tumor, uninvolved tumor-adjacent lung and peripheral blood were collected and then preserved as a mix of FFPE and fresh-frozen material. For TCR repertoire profiling, blood samples were analyzed in the form of peripheral blood mononuclear cells. Overall study results and their limits: Higher blood T cell density associated with longer overall survival, while higher adjacent-lung clonality associated with shorter survival. Uninvolved tumor-adjacent lung showed the highest T cell clonality, higher than tumor, which suggests more focused antigenic responses in the uninvolved tumor-adjacent lung. Because the study design was exploratory, TCR variables were selected using unadjusted p-values without false-discovery rate correction. A median of 57 of the top 100 tumor clones were detected in paired uninvolved adjacent lung, and 28 of these tumor clones were also found among the top 100 clones of the paired uninvolved adjacent lung. Because multi-region sequencing of the tumors was not done, intratumor heterogeneity could not be ruled out.

TCR beta CDR3 regions were sequenced from DNA using the immunoSEQ Assay. In the original analysis: T cell density was computed as TCR beta template counts normalized to usable DNA estimated by amplifying housekeeping genes. The preseqR package was used to estimate richness by extrapolating to 400,000 templates for PBMC samples and to 120,000 templates for tissue samples. Clonality was taken to be one minus Pielou's evenness. Tissue-enriched TCRs were identified by differential abundance testing using productive amino-acid clonotypes, minimum total count 5 and alpha 0.1. Repertoire overlap between compartments was quantified with the Jaccard Index and Morisita Overlap Index. GLIPH grouped TCR beta CDR3s together with public tetramer-defined viral CDR3s, and a viral motif had to include at least three viral sequences and also show V-gene enrichment. The source is immuneACCESS, and TCRdb retained only in-frame sequences with V and J called. Part of the clones is not carried over; for the studies checked, unresolved V genes explain less than half of this, and the remainder is unexplained. For V, J and clone size, that table is used; D and trimming come from the DNA. The sample table contains over 50,000 clones; only one count was recorded for roughly 90% of them. The ten largest make up over 1.5% of the sample.

Concerning this clone: Its antigen remains undetermined. Base qualities were left out, and no much larger clone turns up one base away.

CDR1 GTSNPN and CDR2 SVGIG are derived from the germline V gene (reference sequence). Deletion took 5 bases off V and 3 bases off J, with a span of 8 bases between the germline ends. From the cysteine up to the phenylalanine, the CDR3 has a length of 11 residues. Only the CDR3 DNA stays, 33 bases, in frame from base 1. The chain links TRBV30 with TRBJ2-7; the D region is possibly TRBD1 or TRBD2, each matching across 5 bases. Sample: peripheral blood, taken before any cancer treatment. The clonotype comes from a woman between 40 and 69 years old with stage I lung adenocarcinoma. The CDR3 loop reads CAWGGFYEQYF. The DNA reads as follows: TGTGCCTGGGGGGGTTTCTACGAGCAGTACTTC.